Listed below are T cell receptor beta chains from one sample, sequenced in a study of early T cells in non-severe SARS-CoV-2 infection. Each CDR3 protein is one row after TCRdb ran MiXCR on the 5' RACE reads. The data contain about 110,000 distinct CDR3 sequences, 9% to 14% of them singletons. Material: whole blood. These receptors were obtained from an adult who was a healthcare worker with PCR-confirmed SARS-CoV-2 infection or an uninfected control (not recorded which). The CDR3 runs from the conserved cysteine through the conserved F or W. The order of the fields is D gene, J gene, V gene, CDR3 length, clone size, CDR3 DNA, CDR3 protein. The D gene is left open where the match is weak. Rows give clone size only sometimes, using once, few, many, or a class for an expanded clone.

>NA|TRBJ2-7|TRBV3-1|12|NA
TGTGCCAGCAGCACTACTTCATCCGAGCAGTACTTC
CASSTTSSEQYF
>NA|TRBJ2-1|TRBV10-3|12|few
TGTGCCATCAGTGAGTTCGGCAATGAGCAGTTCTTC
CAISEFGNEQFF
>NA|TRBJ1-6|TRBV30|13|few
TGTGCCTGGAGTAGTCAGTATAATTCACCCCTCCACTTT
CAWSSQYNSPLHF
>TRBD1|TRBJ2-3|TRBV9|14|many
TGTGCCAGCAGCGTGTGGGACAGAACAGATACGCAGTATTTT
CASSVWDRTDTQYF
>TRBD1|TRBJ2-3|TRBV24-1|17|NA
TGTGCCACCAGTGATTCCTACGGGGACAGGGGGCCAGATACGCAGTATTTT
CATSDSYGDRGPDTQYF
>NA|TRBJ2-1|TRBV6-6|17|few
TGTGCCAGCAGTCCCAGGAGCGGGTTGGTTAACTACAATGAGCAGTTCTTC
CASSPRSGLVNYNEQFF
>TRBD1|TRBJ2-1|TRBV6-1|15|few
TGTGCCAGCAGTGAGTTGACAGGGCCTAGGAATGAGCAGTTCTTC
CASSELTGPRNEQFF
>NA|TRBJ2-3|TRBV5-1|16|NA
TGCGCCAGCAGCTTGGCCCTGAGGCAGAGCACAGATACGCAGTATTTT
CASSLALRQSTDTQYF
>NA|TRBJ1-5|TRBV19|15|NA
TGTGCCAGTAGTATATGGAGAAATAGCAATCAGCCCCAGCATTTT
CASSIWRNSNQPQHF
>TRBD2|TRBJ2-5|TRBV3-1|22|many
TGTGCCAGCAGCCAAGATCCCCTGGATGAACTAGGCGGGAGATCGGCTGGTGAGACCCAGTACTTC
CASSQDPLDELGGRSAGETQYF
>NA|TRBJ1-6|TRBV5-5|17|NA
TGTGCCAGCAGCTTGGAACCCGGCGTCTTCTATAATTCACCCCTCCACTTT
CASSLEPGVFYNSPLHF
>NA|TRBJ1-4|TRBV28|13|NA
TGTGCCAGCAGTTTAGGGCGGCTTGAAAAACTGTTTTTT
CASSLGRLEKLFF
>NA|TRBJ2-1|TRBV2|15|few
TGTGCCAGCACAGAATGGGGAAGCTCCTACAATGAGCAGTTCTTC
CASTEWGSSYNEQFF
>TRBD2|TRBJ2-5|TRBV12-3/TRBV12-4|15|NA
TGTGCCAGCAACCTAGCGGGAGGGCGTTACGAGACCCAGTACTTC
CASNLAGGRYETQYF
>NA|TRBJ2-5|TRBV12-3/TRBV12-4|16|many
TGTGCCAGCAGCCAAACCGGGACCCTAAAGGAAGAGACCCAGTACTTC
CASSQTGTLKEETQYF
>NA|TRBJ2-2|TRBV18|14|NA
TGTGCCAGCTCACCTACAACGAACACCGGGGAGCTGTTTTTT
CASSPTTNTGELFF
>NA|TRBJ2-4|TRBV11-2|13|few
TGTGCCAGCAGCCCGAGAGCGGGAAACATTCAGTACTTC
CASSPRAGNIQYF
>NA|TRBJ2-7|TRBV29-1|13|once
TGCAGCGTGGGGGACAAATATTCCTACGAGCAGTACTTC
CSVGDKYSYEQYF
>TRBD2|TRBJ2-1|TRBV7-9|16|NA
TGTGCCAGCAGCTTACAAACTAGCGGGAGTTACAATGAGCAGTTCTTC
CASSLQTSGSYNEQFF